The present T cell receptor (beta chain) was sequenced within a study of blood T cell repertoires in COVID-19. Overall study: Both acute and convalescent COVID-19 samples were obtained from the United States, Italy and Spain. PBMCs, B-cell-depleted T cells, or T cells were the source of the cDNA or gDNA that made up the material.

Germline CDR1 reads SNHLY; CDR2 reads FYNNEI. V shed 4 bases and J 2 bases; nucleotides not matched to a gene: 1. The CDR3 consists of 14 residues. Original analysis: Amplification of reference gene primers was used by the study to estimate nucleated cell counts. Generated by immunoSEQ multiplex PCR, the TCRdb table keeps only in-frame clones and is missing some. V and J calls and clone size are as listed in that table; D and trimming were resolved from the DNA. Of about 260,000 clones listed, 70% to 90% are singletons. The clonotype was recovered from a woman in her thirties or forties with acute or convalescent COVID-19. The rearrangement uses TRBV2 and TRBJ1-2; 10 bases are shared with TRBD1. The sample was peripheral blood. Here the CDR3 reads CASSGTGGNYGYTF. CDR3 nucleotides: TGTGCCAGCAGTGGGACAGGGGGGAACTATGGCTACACCTTC. Complete variable domain (other parts from reference TRBV2 and TRBJ1-2): EPEVTQTPSHQVTQMGQEVILRCVPISNHLYFYWYRQILGQKVEFLVSFYNNEISEKSEIFDDQFSVERPDGSNFTLKIRSTKLEDSAMYFCASSGTGGNYGYTFGSGTRLTVV.